This T cell receptor (beta chain) was recorded in a study of blood T cell repertoires in COVID-19. Across the study: The United States, Italy and Spain supplied acute and convalescent COVID-19 samples.

Sequencing used immunoSEQ multiplex PCR; TCRdb keeps in-frame clones, though not all of them. The sample has 250,000 to 350,000 clones, approximately 85% seen once; the top ten hold approximately 1%. This receptor was taken from a woman aged 25 to 39 who had recovered from COVID-19. The sample was PBMCs or T cells enriched from blood (not recorded which).

CDR3 sequence (DNA): TGTGCCAGCAGCGTCGATTCAATGACAGGGGGCCTTCCTTTCTCTGGAAACACCATATATTTT. Translating gives CASSVDSMTGGLPFSGNTIYF. The chain uses TRBV9 and TRBJ1-3, with 10 bases fitting TRBD1. The CDR3 loop spans 21 amino acids. V was clipped by 2 bases and J by 0 bases; unmatched bases: 17. The V gene's germline CDR1 is SGDLS and CDR2 YYNGEE.